Presented here are 21 T cell receptor beta chains from one specimen sequenced in a study of T-cell memory formation after mild COVID-19. TCRdb redid the calling of the 5' RACE reads with MiXCR, one entry per CDR3 protein. The sample lists 200,000 to 300,000 distinct CDR3 sequences, over 15% occurring once. Sequencing input: PBMCs or a T cell subset sorted from them (not recorded which). The receptors shown here come from a man younger than 35 who had mild COVID-19 (a few samples of this study predate the infection). Cell type and time point are not known.

In its sample, this clonotype was seen a few times. This chain uses TRBV4-2 with TRBJ2-1, with no clear D. Looked up from germline, CDR1 is LGHNA and CDR2 is YNFKEQ. This CDR3 is 14 amino acids long. V was clipped by 0 bases and J by 10 bases, with 13 bases between them. The DNA for the CDR3 is TGTGCCAGCAGCCAAGATCAGGTAGCCCGGGAGCAGTTCTTC. Translated, it gives CASSQDQVAREQFF.

This rearrangement joins TRBV27 to TRBJ2-3; 13 nucleotides agree with TRBD2. This CDR3 has 14 amino acids. The germline V gene has CDR1 MNHEY and CDR2 SMNVEV (reference sequence). The trim removed 6 bases at V and 11 bases at J, leaving 8 bases unmatched. The chain's CDR3 is CASRLAGGPSMQYF. CDR3 in DNA: TGTGCCAGCAGACTAGCGGGGGGGCCCAGTATGCAGTATTTT.

This clonotype has only a few counts. V usage is TRBV3-1 and J usage is TRBJ2-2, with no clear D. The CDR3 length is 13 residues. The germline V gene encodes CDR1 LGHDT and CDR2 YNNKEL (reference sequence). V shed 2 bases and J shed 7 bases, with 8 bases lying between them. The CDR3 reads CASSQYAIGELFF. CDR3 nucleotides: TGTGCCAGCAGCCAATATGCAATCGGGGAGCTGTTTTTT.

This clonotype was found a few times. The chain combines TRBV7-6 with TRBJ2-7; 7 bases map to TRBD2. This CDR3 contains 13 residues. V was clipped by 5 bases and J by 5 bases; unmatched bases: 6. Germline CDR1 and CDR2: SGHVS and FNYEAQ. Here the CDR3 reads CASSPGAGDEQYF. The CDR3 coding sequence is TGTGCCAGCAGCCCCGGGGCGGGGGACGAGCAGTACTTC.

The chain has TRBV11-2 and TRBJ2-3, with TRBD2 identical over 7 bases. Germline CDR1 and CDR2: SGHAT and FQNNGV. The CDR3 sequence is 16 residues long. The trim removed 2 bases at V and 1 base at J, leaving 6 bases unmatched. For the CDR3, the DNA is TGTGCCAGCAGCTTATGGCTTCGGGGGGGCACAGATACGCAGTATTTT. It is translated as CASSLWLRGGTDTQYF.

The sample holds a few counts of this clonotype. This chain links TRBV7-9 with TRBJ2-2, with 7 bases matching TRBD1. Germline CDR1 SEHNR, CDR2 FQNEAQ (reference sequence). The J segment lost 4 bases and the V segment lost 6 bases, leaving 11 bases of the junction unmatched. The CDR3 length is 16 residues. CDR3 protein: CASRLTGESSTGELFF. The CDR3 DNA sequence: TGTGCCAGCAGACTTACAGGGGAATCGAGCACCGGGGAGCTGTTTTTT.

The V gene is TRBV9, the J gene TRBJ2-5, with 10 bases that match TRBD2. Germline V gene lookup returns CDR1 SGDLS and CDR2 YYNGEE. V trimming: 4 bases; J trimming: 4 bases; junction bases outside the gene matches: 7. This CDR3 comprises 15 residues. The CDR3, as DNA: TGTGCCAGCAGCCCCAGCGGGGGGGTAATAGAGACCCAGTACTTC. Encoded protein: CASSPSGGVIETQYF.

This clonotype was recorded a few times. The chain links TRBV24-1 to TRBJ2-2; no clear D. Germline V gene sequence: CDR1 KGHDR, CDR2 SFDVKD. The CDR3 consists of 15 residues. V was trimmed by 7 bases and J by 2 bases, leaving 13 bases between them. The CDR3 spells CATSRGEDNTGELFF. As DNA, the CDR3 is TGTGCCACCAGCCGAGGAGAGGATAACACCGGGGAGCTGTTTTTT.

This clonotype was seen only a few times. This chain links TRBV29-1 with TRBJ2-1, with a possible D match to TRBD1 (6 bases). V dropped 1 base and J dropped 0 bases, with 7 bases sitting between them. CDR3 length equals 14 residues. Germline assignment: CDR1 SQVTM and CDR2 ANQGSEA. The CDR3 DNA sequence: TGCAGCGTTGAAGGAGGGGGCTCCTACAATGAGCAGTTCTTC. Protein sequence: CSVEGGGSYNEQFF.

The chain combines TRBV5-1 with TRBJ1-1; D uncertain. CDR3 length: 16 residues. Trimming stripped 0 bases from V and 6 bases from J, with 18 bases between. Per the germline V gene, CDR1 is SGHRS and CDR2 is YFSETQ. The CDR3 loop is CASSLALTARRAEAFF. The CDR3 region has the DNA TGCGCCAGCAGCTTGGCCCTGACGGCTAGACGCGCTGAAGCTTTCTTT.

The table lists this clonotype with a few counts. This chain uses TRBV4-1 with TRBJ2-7; D remains unclear. Germline V gene sequence: CDR1 MGHRA, CDR2 YSYEKL. V shed 1 base and J shed 3 bases, with 10 bases lying between them. The CDR3 spans 14 residues. The CDR3 spells CASSQGWGDYEQYV. CDR3 bases: TGCGCCAGCAGCCAAGGGTGGGGTGACTACGAGCAGTACGTC.

The V call is TRBV9, the J call TRBJ2-1, with TRBD2 matching 7 bases. Germline assignment: CDR1 SGDLS and CDR2 YYNGEE. This CDR3 spans 16 amino acids. Losses at the gene ends were 4 bases for V and 4 bases for J; bases not matched to a gene: 11. In DNA, the CDR3 is TGTGCCAGCAGCACAGGCCTGGGGGGGTTATACAATGAGCAGTTCTTC. Protein: CASSTGLGGLYNEQFF.

This clonotype showed up many times. J is TRBJ1-2 and V is TRBV2; D is unresolved. Trimming cost V 0 bases and J 3 bases, with 5 bases left between them. This CDR3 comprises 13 residues. The germline gives CDR1 SNHLY, CDR2 FYNNEI. The CDR3 sequence is CASSEAGYYGYTF. CDR3 coding DNA: TGTGCCAGCAGTGAAGCAGGGTACTATGGCTACACCTTC. The whole variable domain, remainder taken from reference TRBV2 and TRBJ1-2, is EPEVTQTPSHQVTQMGQEVILRCVPISNHLYFYWYRQILGQKVEFLVSFYNNEISEKSEIFDDQFSVERPDGSNFTLKIRSTKLEDSAMYFCASSEAGYYGYTFGSGTRLTVV.

In this sample, this clonotype turned up a few times. J is TRBJ2-1 and V is TRBV3-1; D not resolved. This CDR3 comprises 11 residues. Germline V CDR1 and CDR2: LGHDT, YNNKEL (reference sequence). V shed 5 bases and J shed 13 bases, with 12 bases lying between them. CDR3 residues: CASSDVDLQFF. The DNA for the CDR3 is TGTGCCAGCAGCGATGTGGACCTCCAGTTCTTC.

V gene TRBV20-1 combines with J gene TRBJ1-2; a possible D gene is TRBD1 (6 bases). This CDR3 is built from 15 residues. Trimming cost V 0 bases and J 2 bases, with 13 bases left between them. Germline values: CDR1 DFQATT, CDR2 SNEGSKA (reference sequence). This chain's CDR3 is CSARERGGANYGYTF. As DNA, the CDR3 is TGCAGTGCTAGAGAGCGGGGGGGCGCGAACTATGGCTACACCTTC.

The rearrangement uses TRBV5-1 and TRBJ2-7; TRBD2 agrees at 7 bases. The V and J ends lost 7 bases and 2 bases, in that order; junction bases with no gene match: 6. The CDR3 is made up of 13 amino acids. Germline loops: CDR1 SGHRS, CDR2 YFSETQ. CDR3 coding DNA: TGCGCCAGCCAACCCAGCGGGGCCTACGAGCAGTACTTC. It encodes CASQPSGAYEQYF.

The CDR3 nucleotides are TGTGCCAGCAGCTTAGCGGGGGGGCTTGGAGATACGCAGTATTTT. Protein: CASSLAGGLGDTQYF. The chain combines TRBV7-3 with TRBJ2-3; 9 nucleotides agree with TRBD2. This CDR3 is 15 amino acids long. Germline V gives CDR1 SGHTA, CDR2 FQGTGA. V was pared by 2 bases and J by 5 bases, with 5 bases of the junction left unmatched.

The sample holds many counts of this clonotype. The chain's CDR3 is CASRETGAGTQYF. The CDR3 DNA is TGCGCCAGCAGAGAGACTGGTGCCGGTACGCAGTATTTT. The chain couples TRBV5-1 to TRBJ2-3; unclear D gene. V dropped 5 bases and J dropped 8 bases, with 15 bases sitting between them. Germline lookup yields CDR1 SGHRS and CDR2 YFSETQ. The CDR3 length is 13 residues.

The chain joins TRBV27 to TRBJ2-3, with D possibly being TRBD2 (6 bases). V was cut by 5 bases and J by 10 bases, with 16 bases left in between. This CDR3 region has 13 residues. Per germline, CDR1 MNHEY and CDR2 SMNVEV (reference sequence). In nucleotides, the CDR3 is TGTGCCAGCAGTCCCCTGGGGGGACGGCCGCAGTATTTT. Its protein is CASSPLGGRPQYF.

The V gene is TRBV18, the J gene TRBJ1-1; D unresolved. Between the trimmed V and J ends, which lost 2 bases and 4 bases, there was a span of 8 bases. Germline CDR1 is KGHSH and CDR2 is LQKENI. The CDR3 is 13 residues long. The CDR3 is CASSPESGTEAFF. The CDR3 coding sequence is TGTGCCAGCTCACCAGAGTCGGGCACTGAAGCTTTCTTT.

The table lists this clonotype with a few counts. This sequence joins TRBV20-1 and TRBJ1-3; no definite D call. The CDR3 has 14 residues. CDR1 and CDR2 from the germline V gene are DFQATT and SNEGSKA (reference sequence). V was shortened by 6 bases and J by 4 bases, with 16 bases between the two germline ends. The CDR3 nucleotides read TGCAGTGCGAGGACTGCGGGCTCGGGAAACACCATATATTTT. It encodes CSARTAGSGNTIYF.